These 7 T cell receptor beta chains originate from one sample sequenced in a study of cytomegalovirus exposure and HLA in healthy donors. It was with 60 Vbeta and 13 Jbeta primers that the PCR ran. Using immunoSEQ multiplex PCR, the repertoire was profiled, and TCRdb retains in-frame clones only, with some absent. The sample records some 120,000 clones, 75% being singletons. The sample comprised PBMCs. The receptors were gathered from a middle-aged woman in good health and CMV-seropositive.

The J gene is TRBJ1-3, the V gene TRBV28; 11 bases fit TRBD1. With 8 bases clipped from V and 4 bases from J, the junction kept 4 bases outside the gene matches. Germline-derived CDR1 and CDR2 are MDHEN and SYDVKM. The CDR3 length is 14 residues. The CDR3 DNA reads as TGTGCCAGCGGACGGACAGGGGGCGGAAACACCATATATTTT. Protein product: CASGRTGGGNTIYF.

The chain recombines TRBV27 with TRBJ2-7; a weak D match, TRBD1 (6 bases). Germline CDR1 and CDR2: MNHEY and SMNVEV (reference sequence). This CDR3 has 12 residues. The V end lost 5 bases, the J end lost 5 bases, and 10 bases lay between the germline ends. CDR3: CASSLQGNEQYF. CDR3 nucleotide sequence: TGTGCCAGCAGTCTACAGGGTAACGAGCAGTACTTC.

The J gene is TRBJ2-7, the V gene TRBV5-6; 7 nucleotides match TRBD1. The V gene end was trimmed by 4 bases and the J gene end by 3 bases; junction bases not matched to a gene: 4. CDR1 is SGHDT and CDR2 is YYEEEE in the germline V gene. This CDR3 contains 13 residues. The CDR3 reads CASSTGTVYEQYF. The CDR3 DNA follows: TGTGCCAGCAGCACTGGGACAGTCTACGAGCAGTACTTC.

CDR3 region: CASRGDRADTGELFF. The DNA of the CDR3 is TGTGCCAGCAGGGGGGACAGGGCGGACACCGGGGAGCTGTTTTTT. The J gene is TRBJ2-2, the V gene TRBV6-6, with 9 positions matching TRBD1. The trim removed 6 bases at V and 3 bases at J, leaving 5 bases unmatched. Germline CDR1 and CDR2: MNHNY and SVGAGI (reference sequence). The CDR3 is 15 residues long.

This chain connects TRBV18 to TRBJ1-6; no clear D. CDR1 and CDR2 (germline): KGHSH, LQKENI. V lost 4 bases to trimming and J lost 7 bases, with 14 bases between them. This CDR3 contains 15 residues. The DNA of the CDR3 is TGTGCCAGCTCACTCGGTCCGGAGGGAAATTCACCCCTCCACTTT. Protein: CASSLGPEGNSPLHF.

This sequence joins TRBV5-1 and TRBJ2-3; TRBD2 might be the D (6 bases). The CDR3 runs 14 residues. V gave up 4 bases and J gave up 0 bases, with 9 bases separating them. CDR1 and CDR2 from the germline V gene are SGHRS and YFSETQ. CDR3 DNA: TGCGCCAGCAGCCGAGGGACTAGCACAGATACGCAGTATTTT. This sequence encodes CASSRGTSTDTQYF.

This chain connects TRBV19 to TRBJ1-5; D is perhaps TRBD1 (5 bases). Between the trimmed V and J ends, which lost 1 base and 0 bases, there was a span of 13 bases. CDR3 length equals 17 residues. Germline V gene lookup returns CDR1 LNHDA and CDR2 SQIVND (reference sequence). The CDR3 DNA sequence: TGTGCCAGTAGTATAGGCACAGGAGGGCATAGCAATCAGCCCCAGCATTTT. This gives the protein CASSIGTGGHSNQPQHF.